This T cell receptor (beta chain) was observed in a study of cytomegalovirus exposure and HLA in healthy donors. Study in general: A data release that came early held 80 million to 95 million unique TCRs from HLA-typed donors. Study-level points and caveats: For most TCR beta V segments, an earlier analysis put the productive rate at about 87% or about 30% of the time. A link between a missense DCLRE1C variant and TCR beta V- and J-gene trimming emerged from a later analysis.

The PCR contained 60 Vbeta and 13 Jbeta primers. Method: immunoSEQ multiplex PCR; TCRdb's copy keeps in-frame clones and lacks some. The sample comprises 150,000 to 200,000 clones, more than 70% of which are singletons, and approximately 1.5% rests with the top ten. This clone was observed a few times. The antigen is not known. A read error may account for a junction end that differs from germline. This sequence was found in a girl between 5 and 17 years old in good health and CMV-seronegative. Specimen: PBMCs.

The CDR3 DNA follows: TGTGCCAGCACCTTATCCGGGACTGAGTCCTACGAGCAGTACTTC. The encoded protein is CASTLSGTESYEQYF. The J gene is TRBJ2-7, the V gene TRBV7-9; maybe TRBD2 (6 bases). The V gene's germline CDR1 is SEHNR and CDR2 FQNEAQ (reference sequence). The CDR3 spans 15 residues.